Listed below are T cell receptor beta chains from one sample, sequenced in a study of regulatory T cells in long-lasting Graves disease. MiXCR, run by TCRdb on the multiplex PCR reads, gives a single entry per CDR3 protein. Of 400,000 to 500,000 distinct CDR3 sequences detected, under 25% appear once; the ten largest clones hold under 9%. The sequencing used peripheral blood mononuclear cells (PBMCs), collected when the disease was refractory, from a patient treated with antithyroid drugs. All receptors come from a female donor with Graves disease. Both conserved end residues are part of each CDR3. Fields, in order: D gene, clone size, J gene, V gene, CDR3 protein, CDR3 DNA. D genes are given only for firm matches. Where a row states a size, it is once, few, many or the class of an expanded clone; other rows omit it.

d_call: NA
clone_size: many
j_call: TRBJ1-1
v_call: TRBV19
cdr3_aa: CASSIGTEAFF
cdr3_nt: TGTGCCAGCAGCATCGGCACTGAAGCTTTCTTT

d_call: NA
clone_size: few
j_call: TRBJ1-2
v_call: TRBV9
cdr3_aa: CASSVGGLDYGYTF
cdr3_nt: TGTGCCAGCAGCGTAGGGGGCTTGGACTATGGCTACACCTTC

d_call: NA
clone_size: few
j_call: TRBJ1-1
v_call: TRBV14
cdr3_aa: CASSPLDRGGTEAFF
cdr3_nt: TGTGCCAGCAGCCCCCTGGACCGTGGGGGCACTGAAGCTTTCTTT

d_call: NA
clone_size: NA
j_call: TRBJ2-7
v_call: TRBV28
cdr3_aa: CASSLFSGGREQYF
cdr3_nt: TGTGCCAGCAGTTTATTTTCGGGGGGCCGCGAGCAGTACTTC

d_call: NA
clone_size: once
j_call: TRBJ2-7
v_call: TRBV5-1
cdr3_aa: CASSPRDRPFSYEQYF
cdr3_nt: TGCGCCAGCAGCCCGAGAGACAGGCCCTTCTCCTACGAGCAGTACTTC

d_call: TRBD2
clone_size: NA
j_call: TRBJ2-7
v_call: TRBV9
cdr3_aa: CASSVGGEGTYEQYF
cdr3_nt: TGTGCCAGCAGCGTAGGAGGGGAGGGAACCTACGAGCAGTACTTC

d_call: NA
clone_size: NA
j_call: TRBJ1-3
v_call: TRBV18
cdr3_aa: CASSRFPGSGNTIYF
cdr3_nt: TGTGCCAGCTCAAGATTCCCCGGCTCTGGAAACACCATATATTTT

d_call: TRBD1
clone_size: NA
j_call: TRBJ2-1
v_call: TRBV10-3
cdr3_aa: CAIRGAAGGNNEQFF
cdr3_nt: TGTGCCATCAGGGGGGCGGCAGGGGGAAACAATGAGCAGTTCTTC

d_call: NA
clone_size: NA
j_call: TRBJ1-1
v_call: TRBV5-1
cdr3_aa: CASSLAGAATEAFF
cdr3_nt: TGCGCCAGCAGCTTGGCTGGGGCCGCGACTGAAGCTTTCTTT

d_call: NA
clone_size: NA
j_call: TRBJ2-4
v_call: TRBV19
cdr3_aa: CASSEDGGDDIQYF
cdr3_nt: TGTGCCAGTAGTGAGGACGGCGGGGATGACATTCAGTACTTC

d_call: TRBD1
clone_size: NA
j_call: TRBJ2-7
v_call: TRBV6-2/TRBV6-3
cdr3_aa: CASSYSLGTGQSYEQYF
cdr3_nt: TGTGCCAGCAGTTACTCCCTCGGAACGGGACAGAGCTACGAGCAGTACTTC

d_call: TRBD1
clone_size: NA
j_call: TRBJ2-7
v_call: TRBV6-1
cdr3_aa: CASNRYGQGNYEQYF
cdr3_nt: TGTGCCAGCAACCGCTACGGACAGGGGAATTACGAGCAGTACTTC

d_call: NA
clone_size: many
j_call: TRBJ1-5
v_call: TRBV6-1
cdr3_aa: CASSVLGAGYQPQHF
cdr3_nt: TGTGCCAGCAGTGTGCTGGGGGCAGGGTACCAGCCCCAGCATTTT

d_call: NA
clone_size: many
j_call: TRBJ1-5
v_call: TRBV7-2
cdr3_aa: CASSNRVSNQPQHF
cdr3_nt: TGTGCCAGCAGCAACAGGGTTAGCAATCAGCCCCAGCATTTT

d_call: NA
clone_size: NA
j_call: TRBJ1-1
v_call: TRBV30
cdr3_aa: CAWTDINTEAFF
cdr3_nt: TGTGCCTGGACCGACATCAACACTGAAGCTTTCTTT